Here is one TCR beta chain with its context. These data come from a study of blood T cell repertoires in COVID-19. About the research overall: Sources were T cells, B-cell-depleted T cells, or PBMCs; the material itself was cDNA or gDNA.

Original analysis: The authors estimated nucleated cell counts from reference gene primer amplification. Libraries were prepared by immunoSEQ multiplex PCR; TCRdb keeps only in-frame clonotypes and omits some of them. The V and J calls and the clone size are those of that table, but D and trimming were determined from the DNA. The sample consists of 200,000 to 250,000 clones, about nine tenths of them appearing once. Across about two dozen US areas, participants ranged in age from roughly 18 to 89 years. Participants' reported clinical history set cohort assignment. CDR3 length: 14 amino acids. Per the germline V gene, CDR1 is MGHDK and CDR2 is SYGVNS. V dropped 3 bases and J dropped 5; count of bases not matched to a gene: 7.

The specimen was PBMCs or T cells enriched from blood (not recorded which). The sequence was obtained from a woman in her forties with acute COVID-19. V is TRBV25-1 and J is TRBJ2-7, with 7 bases fitting TRBD1. The CDR3: CASSDQTGFHEQYF. In DNA form, the CDR3 reads TGTGCCAGCAGTGATCAGACAGGGTTCCACGAGCAGTACTTC.